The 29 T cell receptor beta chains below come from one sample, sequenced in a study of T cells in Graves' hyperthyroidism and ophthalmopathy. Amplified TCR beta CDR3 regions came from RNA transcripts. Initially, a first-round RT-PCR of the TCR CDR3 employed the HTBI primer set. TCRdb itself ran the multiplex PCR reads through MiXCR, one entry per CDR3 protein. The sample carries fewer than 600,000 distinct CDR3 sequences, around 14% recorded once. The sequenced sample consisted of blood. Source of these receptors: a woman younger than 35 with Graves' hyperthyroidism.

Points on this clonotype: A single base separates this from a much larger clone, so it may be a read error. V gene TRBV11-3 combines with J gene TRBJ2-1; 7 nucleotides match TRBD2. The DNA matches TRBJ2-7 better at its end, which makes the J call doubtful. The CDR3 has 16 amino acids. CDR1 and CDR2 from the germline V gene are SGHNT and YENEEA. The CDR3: CASSLGAGVTDNEQYF. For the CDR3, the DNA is TGTGCCAGCAGCTTAGGCGCGGGAGTGACGGACAATGAGCAGTACTTC.

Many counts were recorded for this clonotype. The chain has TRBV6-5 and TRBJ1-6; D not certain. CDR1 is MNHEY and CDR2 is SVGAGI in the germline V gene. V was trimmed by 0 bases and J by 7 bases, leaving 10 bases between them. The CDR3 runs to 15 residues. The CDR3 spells CASSYSKGSNSPLHF. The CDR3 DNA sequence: TGTGCCAGCAGTTACTCGAAAGGGTCAAATTCACCCCTCCACTTT.

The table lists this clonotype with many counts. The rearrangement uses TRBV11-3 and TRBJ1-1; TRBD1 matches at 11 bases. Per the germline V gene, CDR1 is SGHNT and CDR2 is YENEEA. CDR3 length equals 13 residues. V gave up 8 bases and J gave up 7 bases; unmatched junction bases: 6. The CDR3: CASVGTGGSEAFF. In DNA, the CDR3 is TGTGCCAGCGTGGGGACAGGGGGGAGTGAAGCTTTCTTT.

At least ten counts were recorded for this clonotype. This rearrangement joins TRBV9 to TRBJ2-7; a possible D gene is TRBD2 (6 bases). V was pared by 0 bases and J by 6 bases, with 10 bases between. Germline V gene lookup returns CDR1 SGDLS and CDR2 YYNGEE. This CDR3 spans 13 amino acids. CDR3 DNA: TGTGCCAGCAGCGTAGATGTGGGACTCGAGCAGTACTTC. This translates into CASSVDVGLEQYF.

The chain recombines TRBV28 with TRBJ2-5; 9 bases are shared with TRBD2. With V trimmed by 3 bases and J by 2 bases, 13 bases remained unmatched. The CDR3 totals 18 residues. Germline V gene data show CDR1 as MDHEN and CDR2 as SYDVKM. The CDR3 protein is CASSLVGLARGTQETQYF. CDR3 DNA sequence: TGTGCCAGCAGTTTGGTTGGACTAGCGAGAGGGACTCAAGAGACCCAGTACTTC. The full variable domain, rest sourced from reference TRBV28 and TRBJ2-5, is DVKVTQSSRYLVKRTGEKVFLECVQDMDHENMFWYRQDPGLGLRLIYFSYDVKMKEKGDIPEGYSVSREKKERFSLILESASTNQTSMYLCASSLVGLARGTQETQYFGPGTRLLVL.

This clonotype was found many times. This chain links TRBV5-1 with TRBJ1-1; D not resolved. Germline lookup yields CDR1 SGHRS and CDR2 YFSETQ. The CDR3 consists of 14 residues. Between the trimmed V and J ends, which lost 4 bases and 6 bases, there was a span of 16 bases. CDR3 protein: CASSPRERASEAFF. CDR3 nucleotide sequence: TGCGCCAGCAGCCCCCGGGAGAGGGCATCTGAAGCTTTCTTT.

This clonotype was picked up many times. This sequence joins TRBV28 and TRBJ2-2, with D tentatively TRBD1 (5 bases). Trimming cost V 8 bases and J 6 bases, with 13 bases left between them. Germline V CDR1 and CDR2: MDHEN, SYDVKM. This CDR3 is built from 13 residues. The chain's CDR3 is CASLGGAPGELFF. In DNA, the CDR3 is TGTGCCAGCCTCGGTGGGGCGCCCGGGGAGCTGTTTTTT.

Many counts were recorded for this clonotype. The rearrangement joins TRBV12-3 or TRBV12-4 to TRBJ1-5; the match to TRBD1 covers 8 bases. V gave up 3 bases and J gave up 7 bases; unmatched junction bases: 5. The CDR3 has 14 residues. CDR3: CASSLISGGQPQHF. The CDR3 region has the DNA TGTGCCAGCAGTTTGATCTCAGGGGGCCAGCCCCAGCATTTT.

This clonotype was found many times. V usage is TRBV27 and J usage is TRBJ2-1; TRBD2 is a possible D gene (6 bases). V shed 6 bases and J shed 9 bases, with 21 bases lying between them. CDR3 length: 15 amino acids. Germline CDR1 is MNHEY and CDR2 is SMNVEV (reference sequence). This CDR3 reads CASRALAWLGSEQFF. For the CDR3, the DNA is TGTGCCAGCAGAGCCCTAGCGTGGCTTGGGAGTGAGCAGTTCTTC.

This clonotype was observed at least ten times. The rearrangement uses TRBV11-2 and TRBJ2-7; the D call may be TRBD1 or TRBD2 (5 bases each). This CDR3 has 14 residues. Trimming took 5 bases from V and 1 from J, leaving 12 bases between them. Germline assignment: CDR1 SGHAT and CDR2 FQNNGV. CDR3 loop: CASSGTMGSYEQYV. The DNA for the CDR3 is TGTGCCAGCAGCGGGACCATGGGGTCCTACGAGCAGTACGTC.

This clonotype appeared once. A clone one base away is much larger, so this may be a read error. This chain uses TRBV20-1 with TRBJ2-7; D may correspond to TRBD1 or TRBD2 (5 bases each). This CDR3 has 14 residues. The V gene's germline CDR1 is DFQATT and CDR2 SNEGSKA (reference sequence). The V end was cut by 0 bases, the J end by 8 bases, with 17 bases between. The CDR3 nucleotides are TGCAGTGCTAGAGACATGGGGGAGCAGTACAAGCAGTACTTC. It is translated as CSARDMGEQYKQYF.

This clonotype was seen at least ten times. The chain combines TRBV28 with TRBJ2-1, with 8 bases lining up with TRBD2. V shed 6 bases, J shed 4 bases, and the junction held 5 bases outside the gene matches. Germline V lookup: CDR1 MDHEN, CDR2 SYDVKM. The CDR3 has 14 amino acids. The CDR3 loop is CASSKREWYNEQFF. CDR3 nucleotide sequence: TGTGCCAGCAGCAAGCGGGAGTGGTACAATGAGCAGTTCTTC. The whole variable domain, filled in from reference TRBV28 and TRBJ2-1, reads DVKVTQSSRYLVKRTGEKVFLECVQDMDHENMFWYRQDPGLGLRLIYFSYDVKMKEKGDIPEGYSVSREKKERFSLILESASTNQTSMYLCASSKREWYNEQFFGPGTRLTVL.

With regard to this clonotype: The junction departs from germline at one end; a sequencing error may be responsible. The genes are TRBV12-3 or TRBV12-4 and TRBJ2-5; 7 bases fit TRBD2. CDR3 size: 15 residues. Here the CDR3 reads CASSLVGGWKETQYF. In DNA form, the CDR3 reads TGTGCCAGCAGCTTAGTGGGGGGGTGGAAAGAGACCCAGTACTTC.

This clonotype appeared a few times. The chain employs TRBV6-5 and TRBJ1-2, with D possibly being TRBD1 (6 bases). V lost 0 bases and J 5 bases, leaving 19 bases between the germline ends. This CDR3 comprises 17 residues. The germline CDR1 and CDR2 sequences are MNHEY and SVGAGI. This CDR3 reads CASSYSDSRGRPYGYTF. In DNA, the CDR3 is TGTGCCAGCAGTTACTCGGACTCTAGGGGGAGACCATATGGCTACACCTTC.

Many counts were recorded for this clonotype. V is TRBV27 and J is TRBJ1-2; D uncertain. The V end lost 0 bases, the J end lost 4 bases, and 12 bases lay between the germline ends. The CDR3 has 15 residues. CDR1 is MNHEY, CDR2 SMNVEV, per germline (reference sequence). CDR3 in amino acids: CASSLSIREGYGYTF. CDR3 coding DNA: TGTGCCAGCAGTTTATCGATAAGGGAAGGCTATGGCTACACCTTC.

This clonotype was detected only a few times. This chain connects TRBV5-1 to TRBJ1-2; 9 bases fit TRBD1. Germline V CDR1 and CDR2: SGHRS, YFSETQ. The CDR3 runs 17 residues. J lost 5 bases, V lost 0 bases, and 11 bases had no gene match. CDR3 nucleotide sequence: TGCGCCAGCAGCTTGGCCCCACAGGGGGCGCGGGCTTATGGCTACACCTTC. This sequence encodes CASSLAPQGARAYGYTF.

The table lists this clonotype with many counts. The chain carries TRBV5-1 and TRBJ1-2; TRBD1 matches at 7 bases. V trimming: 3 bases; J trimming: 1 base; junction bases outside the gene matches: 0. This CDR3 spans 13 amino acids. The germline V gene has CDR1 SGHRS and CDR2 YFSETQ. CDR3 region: CASSYRGNYGYTF. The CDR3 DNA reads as TGCGCCAGCAGCTACAGGGGTAACTATGGCTACACCTTC.

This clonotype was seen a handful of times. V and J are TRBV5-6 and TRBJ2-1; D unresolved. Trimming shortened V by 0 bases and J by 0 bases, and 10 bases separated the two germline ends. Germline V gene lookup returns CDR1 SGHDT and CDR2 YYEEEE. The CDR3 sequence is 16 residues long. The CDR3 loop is CASSLEASSSYNEQFF. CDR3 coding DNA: TGTGCCAGCAGCTTGGAGGCGTCGAGCTCCTACAATGAGCAGTTCTTC. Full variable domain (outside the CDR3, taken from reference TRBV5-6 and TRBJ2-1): DAGVTQSPTHLIKTRGQQVTLRCSPKSGHDTVSWYQQALGQGPQFIFQYYEEEERQRGNFPDRFSGHQFPNYSSELNVNALLLGDSALYLCASSLEASSSYNEQFFGPGTRLTVL.

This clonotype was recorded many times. This CDR3 reads CSAGEGGTYNEQFF. The CDR3 DNA reads as TGCAGCGCGGGGGAGGGAGGAACCTACAATGAGCAGTTCTTC. The genes are TRBV29-1 and TRBJ2-1; 7 nucleotides match TRBD2. Unmatched junction bases numbered 8, after V lost 7 bases and J lost 2 bases. Germline V gene data show CDR1 as SQVTM and CDR2 as ANQGSEA. The CDR3 covers 14 residues.

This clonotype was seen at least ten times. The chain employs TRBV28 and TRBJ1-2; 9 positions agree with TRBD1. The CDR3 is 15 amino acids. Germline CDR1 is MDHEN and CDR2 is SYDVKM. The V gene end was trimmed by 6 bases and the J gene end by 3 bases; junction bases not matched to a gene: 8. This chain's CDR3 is CASSLSGQGYYGYTF. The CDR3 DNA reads TGTGCCAGCAGCCTTTCGGGACAGGGCTACTATGGCTACACCTTC.

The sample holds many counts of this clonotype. CDR3 sequence (DNA): TGTGCCAGCAGTTACGACGCGGGCAGGGGATACTATGGCTACACCTTC. Protein: CASSYDAGRGYYGYTF. The chain employs TRBV6-5 and TRBJ1-2; perhaps TRBD1 as D (6 bases). The CDR3 contains 16 residues. Per the germline V gene, CDR1 is MNHEY and CDR2 is SVGAGI. The V and J ends lost 2 bases and 3 bases respectively, with 16 bases between them.

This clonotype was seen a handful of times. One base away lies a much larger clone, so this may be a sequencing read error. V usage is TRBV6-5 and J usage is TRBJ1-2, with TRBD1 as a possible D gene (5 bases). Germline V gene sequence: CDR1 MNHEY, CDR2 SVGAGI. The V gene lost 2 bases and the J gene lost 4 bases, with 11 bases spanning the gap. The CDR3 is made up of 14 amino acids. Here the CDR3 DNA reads TGTGCCAGCAGTTACCGGGGGGGAAGCTATGGCTACACCTTC. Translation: CASSYRGGSYGYTF.

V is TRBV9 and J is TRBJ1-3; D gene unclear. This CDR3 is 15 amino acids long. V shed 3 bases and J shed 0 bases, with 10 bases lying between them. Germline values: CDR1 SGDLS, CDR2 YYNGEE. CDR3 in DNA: TGTGCCAGCAGCGCTCATACGAGCTCTGGAAACACCATATATTTT. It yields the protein CASSAHTSSGNTIYF.

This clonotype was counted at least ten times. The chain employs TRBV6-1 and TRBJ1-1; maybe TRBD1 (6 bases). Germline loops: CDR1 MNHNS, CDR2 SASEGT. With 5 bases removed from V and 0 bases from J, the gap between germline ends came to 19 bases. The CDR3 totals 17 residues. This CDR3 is CASSPLQGEKMNTEAFF. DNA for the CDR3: TGTGCCAGCAGTCCATTACAGGGAGAGAAAATGAACACTGAAGCTTTCTTT.

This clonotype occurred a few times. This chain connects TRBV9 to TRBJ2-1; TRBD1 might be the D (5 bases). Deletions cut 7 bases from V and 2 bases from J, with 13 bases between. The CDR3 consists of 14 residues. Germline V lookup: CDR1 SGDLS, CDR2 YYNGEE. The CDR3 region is CASGGRTTYNEQFF. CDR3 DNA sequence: TGTGCCAGCGGCGGACGGACAACCTACAATGAGCAGTTCTTC.

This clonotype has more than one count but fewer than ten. The CDR3 loop is CASSSRGGLAERRVGNEQFF. The CDR3 DNA is TGTGCCAGCAGCTCCCGAGGGGGACTAGCGGAGAGGAGGGTAGGGAATGAGCAGTTCTTC. The chain uses TRBV11-2 and TRBJ2-1, with 11 bases aligning to TRBD2. Per germline, CDR1 SGHAT and CDR2 FQNNGV. There are 20 residues in the CDR3. J lost 7 bases, V lost 4 bases, and 21 bases had no gene match. The entire variable domain, with the rest obtained from reference TRBV11-2 and TRBJ2-1, is as follows: EAGVAQSPRYKIIEKRQSVAFWCNPISGHATLYWYQQILGQGPKLLIQFQNNGVVDDSQLPKDRFSAERLKGVDSTLKIQPAKLEDSAVYLCASSSRGGLAERRVGNEQFFGPGTRLTVL.

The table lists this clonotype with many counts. CDR3 loop: CASSPNRALGDTDTQYF. The CDR3 DNA is TGTGCCAGCAGTCCGAACAGGGCTCTAGGAGATACAGATACGCAGTATTTT. The V gene is TRBV27, the J gene TRBJ2-3; TRBD1 might be the D (6 bases). V gave up 5 bases and J gave up 3 bases, with 21 bases separating them. This CDR3 spans 17 amino acids. Germline V gene sequence: CDR1 MNHEY, CDR2 SMNVEV (reference sequence).

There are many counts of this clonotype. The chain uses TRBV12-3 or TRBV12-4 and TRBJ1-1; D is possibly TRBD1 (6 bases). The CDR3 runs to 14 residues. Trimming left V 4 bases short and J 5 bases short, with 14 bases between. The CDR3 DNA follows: TGTGCCAGCAGTTACACAGGGTTGGTTACTGAAGCTTTCTTT. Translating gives CASSYTGLVTEAFF.

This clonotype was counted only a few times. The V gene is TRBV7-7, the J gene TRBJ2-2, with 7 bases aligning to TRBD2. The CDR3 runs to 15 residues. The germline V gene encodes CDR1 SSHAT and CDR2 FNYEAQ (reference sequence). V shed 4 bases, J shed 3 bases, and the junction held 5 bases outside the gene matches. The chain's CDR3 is CASSSSGIDTGELFF. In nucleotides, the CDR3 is TGTGCCAGCAGCTCAAGCGGGATCGACACCGGGGAGCTGTTTTTT.